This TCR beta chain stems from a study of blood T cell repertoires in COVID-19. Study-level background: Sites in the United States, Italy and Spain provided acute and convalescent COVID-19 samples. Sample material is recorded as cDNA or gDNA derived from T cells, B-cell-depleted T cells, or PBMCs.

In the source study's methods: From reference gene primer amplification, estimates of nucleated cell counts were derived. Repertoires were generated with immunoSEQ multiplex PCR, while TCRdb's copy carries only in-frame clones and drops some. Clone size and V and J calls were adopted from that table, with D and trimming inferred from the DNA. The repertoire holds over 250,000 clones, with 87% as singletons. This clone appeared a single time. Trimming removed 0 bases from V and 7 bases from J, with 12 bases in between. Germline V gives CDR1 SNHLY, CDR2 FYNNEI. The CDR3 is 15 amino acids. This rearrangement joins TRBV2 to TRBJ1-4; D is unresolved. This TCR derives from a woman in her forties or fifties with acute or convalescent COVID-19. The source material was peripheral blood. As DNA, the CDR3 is TGTGCCAGCAGTGAAGCGTCGGGGATGGGTGAAAAACTGTTTTTT. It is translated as CASSEASGMGEKLFF.